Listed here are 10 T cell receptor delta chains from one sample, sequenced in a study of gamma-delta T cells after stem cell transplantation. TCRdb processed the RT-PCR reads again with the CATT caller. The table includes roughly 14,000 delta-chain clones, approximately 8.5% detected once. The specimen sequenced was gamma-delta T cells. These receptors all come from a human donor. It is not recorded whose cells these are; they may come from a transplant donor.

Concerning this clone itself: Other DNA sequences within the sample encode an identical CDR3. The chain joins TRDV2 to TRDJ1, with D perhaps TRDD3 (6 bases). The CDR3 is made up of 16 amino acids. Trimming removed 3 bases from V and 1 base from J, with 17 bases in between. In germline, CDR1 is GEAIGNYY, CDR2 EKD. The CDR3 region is CACDARRGDATDKLIF. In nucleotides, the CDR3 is TGTGCCTGTGACGCTCGAAGGGGGGACGCCACCGATAAACTCATCTTT.

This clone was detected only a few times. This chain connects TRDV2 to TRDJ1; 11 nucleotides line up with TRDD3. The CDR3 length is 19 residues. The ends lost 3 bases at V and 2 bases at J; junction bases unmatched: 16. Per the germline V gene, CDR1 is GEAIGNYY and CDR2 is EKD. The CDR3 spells CACDPGMGDTPPSTDKLIF. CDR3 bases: TGTGCCTGTGACCCCGGAATGGGGGATACGCCCCCCTCAACCGATAAACTCATCTTT.

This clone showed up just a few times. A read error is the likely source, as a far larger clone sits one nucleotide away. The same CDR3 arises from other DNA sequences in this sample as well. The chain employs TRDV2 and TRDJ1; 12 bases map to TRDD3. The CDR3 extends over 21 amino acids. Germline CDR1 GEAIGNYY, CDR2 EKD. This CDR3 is CACDTVTGGYNGTSYTDKLIF. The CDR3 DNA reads TGTGCCTGTGACACCGTCACTGGGGGATACAACGGGACTTCGTACACCGATAAACTCATTTTT.

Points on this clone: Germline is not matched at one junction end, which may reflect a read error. The CDR3 DNA follows: TGTGCTCTTTGGGCTCCTCCTATGTGTGTGCTACGAGACTTTTTGTACACCGATAACCTCATCTTT. It codes for CALWAPPMCVLRDFLYTDNLIF. V gene TRDV1 combines with J gene TRDJ1; the D gene is possibly TRDD2 (5 bases). The CDR3 sequence is 22 residues long. CDR1 TSWWSYY and CDR2 QGS come from the germline V gene.

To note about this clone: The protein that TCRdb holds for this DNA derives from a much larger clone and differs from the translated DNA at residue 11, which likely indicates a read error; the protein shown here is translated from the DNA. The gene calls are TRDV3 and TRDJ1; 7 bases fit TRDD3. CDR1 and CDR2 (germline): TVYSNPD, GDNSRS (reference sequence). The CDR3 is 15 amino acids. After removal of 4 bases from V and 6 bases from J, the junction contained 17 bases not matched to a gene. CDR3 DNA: TGTGCCTGGGTAGCTGGGGCGGATACGGGCTATAAACTCATCTTT. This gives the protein CAWVAGADTGYKLIF.

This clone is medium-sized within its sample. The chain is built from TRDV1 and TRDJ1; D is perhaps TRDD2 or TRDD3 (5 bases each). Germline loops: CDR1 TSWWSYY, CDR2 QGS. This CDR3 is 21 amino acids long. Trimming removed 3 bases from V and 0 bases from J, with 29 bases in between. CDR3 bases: TGTGCTCTTGGGGACTTACTTGCTGATACTTCCCGGGTACGGTACACCGATAAACTCATCTTT. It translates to CALGDLLADTSRVRYTDKLIF.

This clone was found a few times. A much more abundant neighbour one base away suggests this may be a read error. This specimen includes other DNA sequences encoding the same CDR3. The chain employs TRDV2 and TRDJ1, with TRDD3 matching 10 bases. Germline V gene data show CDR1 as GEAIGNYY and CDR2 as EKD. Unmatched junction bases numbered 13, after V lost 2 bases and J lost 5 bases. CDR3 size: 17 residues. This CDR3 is CACDRVGDTGTTDKLIF. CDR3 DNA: TGTGCCTGTGACAGGGTGGGGGATACTGGAACTACGGATAAACTCATCTTT.

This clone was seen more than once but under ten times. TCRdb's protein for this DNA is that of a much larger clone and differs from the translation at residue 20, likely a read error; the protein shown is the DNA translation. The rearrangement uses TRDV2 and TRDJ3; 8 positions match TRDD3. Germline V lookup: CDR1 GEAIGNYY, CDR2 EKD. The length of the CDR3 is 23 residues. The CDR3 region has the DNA TGTGCCTGTGACACCGCGCCTACTGGGGGCCCCAACCTAAGCTCCTGGGACACCCGAAAGATGTTTTTC. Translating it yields CACDTAPTGGPNLSSWDTRKMFF.

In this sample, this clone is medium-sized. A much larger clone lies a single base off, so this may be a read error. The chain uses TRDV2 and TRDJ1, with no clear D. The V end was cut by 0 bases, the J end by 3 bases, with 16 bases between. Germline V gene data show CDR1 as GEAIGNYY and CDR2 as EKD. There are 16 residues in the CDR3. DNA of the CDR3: TGTGCCTGTGACACCGGACAACACACCAACGCCGATAAACTCATCTTT. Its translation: CACDTGQHTNADKLIF.

The CDR3 DNA sequence: TGTGCTCTTGGGGAACTAGGCATGCTTCCAATGGGGGATACGCGGGCACAACTCATCTTT. Its protein product is CALGELGMLPMGDTRAQLIF. This rearrangement joins TRDV1 to TRDJ1, with 11 nucleotides matching TRDD3. V lost 0 bases to trimming and J lost 9 bases; unmatched junction nucleotides: 21. The CDR3 contains 20 residues. Germline V gene sequence: CDR1 TSWWSYY, CDR2 QGS.